These 23 T cell receptor beta chains were sequenced from one sample in a study of shared clonotypes between healthy human individuals. The assay was immunoSEQ multiplex PCR, and TCRdb's table has in-frame clones only and misses some. The sample has some 980,000 clones, 76% seen once; the top ten hold about 1.5%. The sequencing input was memory CD4+ T cells sorted from blood. Subset of the sample: CD45RA-negative fraction. The receptors derive from a man aged 18 to 35 in good health.

This chain connects TRBV7-9 to TRBJ1-1, with TRBD1 matching over 8 bases. Trimming at V came to 6 bases and at J to 1 base, leaving 4 bases not matched to a gene. This CDR3 is built from 14 residues. Germline V gives CDR1 SEHNR, CDR2 FQNEAQ (reference sequence). The CDR3, as DNA: TGTGCCAGCAGACACGGACAGGGGAACACTGAAGCTTTCTTT. Translation gives CASRHGQGNTEAFF. Filled out from reference TRBV7-9 and TRBJ1-1, the complete variable domain reads DTGVSQNPRHKITKRGQNVTFRCDPISEHNRLYWYRQTLGQGPEFLTYFQNEAQLEKSRLLSDRFSAERPKGSFSTLEIQRTEQGDSAMYLCASRHGQGNTEAFFGQGTRLTVV.

J is TRBJ2-3 and V is TRBV27, with a tentative D call TRBD1 (6 bases). The germline V gene has CDR1 MNHEY and CDR2 SMNVEV (reference sequence). The CDR3 length is 15 residues. Deletions cut 4 bases from V and 1 base from J, with 12 bases between. The CDR3: CASSSRDTRTDTQYF. CDR3 in DNA: TGTGCCAGCAGTTCTAGGGACACACGCACAGATACGCAGTATTTT.

V gene TRBV7-2 combines with J gene TRBJ2-1; D is unresolved. Germline CDR1 SGHTA, CDR2 FQGNSA. V lost 0 bases, J lost 4 bases, and 13 bases lay in between. The CDR3 spans 16 residues. The CDR3 loop reads CASSLAQPVRYNEQFF. The CDR3 region has the DNA TGTGCCAGCAGCTTAGCGCAGCCAGTAAGGTACAATGAGCAGTTCTTC.

This rearrangement joins TRBV6-6 to TRBJ2-7, with D hard to call. Germline-derived CDR1 and CDR2 are MNHNY and SVGAGI (reference sequence). Trimming removed 1 base at V and 2 bases at J, with 6 bases between. The CDR3 has 13 residues. In DNA, the CDR3 is TGTGCCAGCAGTTACTGGCAGCCCTACGAGCAGTACTTC. Translation: CASSYWQPYEQYF.

CDR3 protein: CASISVSNDQPQHF. CDR3 coding DNA: TGTGCCAGCATATCAGTATCCAACGATCAGCCCCAGCATTTT. This chain connects TRBV6-1 to TRBJ1-5; no reliable D call. The CDR3 length is 14 residues. Germline CDR1 reads MNHNS; CDR2 reads SASEGT. V gave up 7 bases and J gave up 5 bases, with 15 bases separating them.

The chain employs TRBV5-6 and TRBJ2-7; a weak D match, TRBD2 (6 bases). Trimming cost V 2 bases and J 5 bases, with 17 bases left between them. The CDR3 is made up of 15 amino acids. Germline CDR1 and CDR2: SGHDT and YYEEEE. The CDR3 here is CASSFWTTSLDEQYF. CDR3 nucleotides: TGTGCCAGCAGCTTTTGGACTACCTCTCTAGACGAGCAGTACTTC.

V usage is TRBV7-9 and J usage is TRBJ2-1; 8 bases align to TRBD2. CDR1 SEHNR and CDR2 FQNEAQ come from the germline V gene (reference sequence). The V segment lost 4 bases and the J segment 9 bases; nucleotides outside the gene matches: 8. CDR3 length equals 14 residues. The CDR3 sequence: CASSSTGGPFEQFF. The DNA of the CDR3 is TGTGCCAGCAGCTCGACGGGGGGGCCCTTTGAGCAGTTCTTC.

This chain connects TRBV6-6 to TRBJ2-7; D remains unclear. This CDR3 has 11 amino acids. V dropped 6 bases and J dropped 4 bases, with 7 bases sitting between them. The germline V gene has CDR1 MNHNY and CDR2 SVGAGI (reference sequence). CDR3 bases: TGTGCCAGCAGCCCCAGGTACGAGCAGTACTTC. This gives the protein CASSPRYEQYF.

As regards this clone: The sample carries other DNA sequences with the same CDR3. This chain uses TRBV6-1 with TRBJ2-7, with D possibly called TRBD1 or TRBD2 (5 bases each). CDR3 length: 13 amino acids. Germline lookup yields CDR1 MNHNS and CDR2 SASEGT. The V end lost 7 bases, the J end lost 4 bases, and 14 bases lay between the germline ends. Here the CDR3 DNA reads TGTGCCAGCACATGGGGCCGGGATTACGAGCAGTACTTC. It translates to CASTWGRDYEQYF.

V usage is TRBV5-7 and J usage is TRBJ1-5; the match to TRBD1 covers 7 bases. TRBV5-7 is treated as an ORF (open reading frame) with a function not yet certain. CDR3 length: 18 amino acids. Unmatched junction bases numbered 9, after V lost 0 bases and J lost 0 bases. As DNA, the CDR3 is TGTGCCAGCAGCTTGGCGCCAGGGGGAGACTATAGCAATCAGCCCCAGCATTTT. This encodes CASSLAPGGDYSNQPQHF.

The chain couples TRBV5-6 to TRBJ2-1, with 9 bases identical to TRBD1. With 0 bases clipped from V and 7 bases from J, the junction kept 5 bases outside the gene matches. The CDR3 is 15 residues long. Germline lookup yields CDR1 SGHDT and CDR2 YYEEEE. The chain's CDR3 is CASSLGGTGINEQFF. The CDR3 region has the DNA TGTGCCAGCAGCTTGGGAGGGACAGGGATAAATGAGCAGTTCTTC.

The V call is TRBV19, the J call TRBJ2-5; a possible D gene is TRBD2 (6 bases). The germline CDR1 and CDR2 sequences are LNHDA and SQIVND (reference sequence). Trimming shortened V by 4 bases and J by 2 bases, and 14 bases separated the two germline ends. The CDR3 extends over 15 amino acids. CDR3 region: CASSTSGLPQETQYF. CDR3 coding DNA: TGTGCCAGTAGTACGAGTGGACTACCTCAAGAGACCCAGTACTTC.

The chain employs TRBV30 and TRBJ1-1, with a weak D call TRBD1 (5 bases). The CDR3 is 14 residues long. V lost 2 bases and J lost 0, with 10 bases in between. CDR1 GTSNPN and CDR2 SVGIG come from the germline V gene (reference sequence). For the CDR3, the DNA is TGTGCCTGGAGTCGAGGAGGGGTGAACACTGAAGCTTTCTTT. It yields the protein CAWSRGGVNTEAFF. The variable domain in full, completed from reference TRBV30 and TRBJ1-1, reads SQTIHQWPATLVQPVGSPLSLECTVEGTSNPNLYWYRQAAGRGLQLLFYSVGIGQISSEVPQNLSASRPQDRQFILSSKKLLLSDSGFYLCAWSRGGVNTEAFFGQGTRLTVV.

This clone was seen a single time. The chain couples TRBV6-6 to TRBJ1-1, with a tentative D call TRBD1 (5 bases). Germline CDR1 is MNHNY and CDR2 is SVGAGI (reference sequence). This CDR3 has 14 amino acids. The V end was cut by 5 bases, the J end by 0 bases, with 10 bases between. CDR3: CASSVGGVNTEAFF. The CDR3, as DNA: TGTGCCAGCAGTGTGGGGGGGGTGAACACTGAAGCTTTCTTT.

The chain links TRBV30 to TRBJ1-5; D is unresolved. V lost 0 bases and J 7 bases, leaving 16 bases between the germline ends. Germline V gives CDR1 GTSNPN, CDR2 SVGIG (reference sequence). CDR3 size: 15 residues. CDR3 nucleotide sequence: TGTGCCTGGAGTGTACCCCATTTTTTGGGCCAGCCCCAGCATTTT. Encoded protein: CAWSVPHFLGQPQHF.

This clone has more than one count but fewer than ten. This chain joins TRBV7-9 and TRBJ1-5, with unresolved D. Per germline, CDR1 SEHNR and CDR2 FQNEAQ (reference sequence). Trimming shortened V by 0 bases and J by 5 bases, and 14 bases separated the two germline ends. The CDR3 length is 16 residues. CDR3 region: CASSLAGGVHDQPQHF. As DNA, the CDR3 is TGTGCCAGCAGCTTAGCGGGCGGGGTCCACGATCAGCCCCAGCATTTT.

A few counts support this clone. The chain combines TRBV6-6 with TRBJ1-2; the D gene is possibly TRBD1 (5 bases). This CDR3 has 11 residues. Germline lookup yields CDR1 MNHNY and CDR2 SVGAGI (reference sequence). V gave up 7 bases and J gave up 6 bases, with 9 bases separating them. The CDR3 nucleotides are TGTGCCAGCATGGAACAGGATGGCTACACCTTC. Translated, it gives CASMEQDGYTF.

On this clone itself: The same CDR3 is also encoded by other DNA sequences in this sample. The chain joins TRBV5-1 to TRBJ1-4; possibly TRBD1 for D (5 bases). The V gene lost 0 bases and the J gene lost 3 bases, with 6 bases spanning the gap. This CDR3 spans 14 amino acids. Germline CDR1 SGHRS, CDR2 YFSETQ. CDR3 sequence reads: CASSLGQPNEKLFF. The CDR3 DNA reads TGCGCCAGCAGCTTGGGACAGCCTAATGAAAAACTGTTTTTT.

This clone was observed many times. The chain is built from TRBV6-6 and TRBJ1-1, with unresolved D. This CDR3 contains 13 residues. Germline V gene sequence: CDR1 MNHNY, CDR2 SVGAGI (reference sequence). Trimming took off 5 bases at V and 1 base at J, with 8 bases between the two ends. CDR3 DNA: TGTGCCAGCAGTCAGAAAGGGAACACTGAAGCTTTCTTT. This sequence encodes CASSQKGNTEAFF.

This chain links TRBV16 with TRBJ2-3; TRBD2 matches at 7 bases. The CDR3 has 14 amino acids. Germline assignment: CDR1 KGHSY and CDR2 FQNENV. V dropped 4 bases and J dropped 0; count of bases not matched to a gene: 1. CDR3 residues: CASSPGLSTDTQYF. CDR3 DNA sequence: TGTGCCAGCAGCCCGGGACTAAGCACAGATACGCAGTATTTT.

V usage is TRBV5-4 and J usage is TRBJ2-1; a weak D match, TRBD1 (6 bases). CDR1 is SGHNT, CDR2 YYREEE, per germline (reference sequence). Trimming took 6 bases from V and 7 from J, leaving 17 bases between them. This CDR3 spans 14 amino acids. The CDR3 region is CASTSPDSRNEQFF. The CDR3 nucleotides are TGTGCCAGCACCTCGCCGGACAGTCGGAATGAGCAGTTCTTC.

The chain employs TRBV6-1 and TRBJ1-6; TRBD1 matches 10 bases. The V gene's germline CDR1 is MNHNS and CDR2 SASEGT. Trimming removed 2 bases from V and 7 bases from J; junction bases left unmatched: 2. The CDR3 contains 15 residues. The CDR3 sequence: CASSERQGANSPLHF. The CDR3 coding sequence is TGTGCCAGCAGTGAACGACAGGGGGCAAATTCACCCCTCCACTTT.

The chain links TRBV5-1 to TRBJ2-3; tentative D call: TRBD2 (6 bases). CDR3 length: 16 amino acids. Germline values: CDR1 SGHRS, CDR2 YFSETQ. V was shortened by 0 bases and J by 6 bases, with 17 bases between the two germline ends. The CDR3 DNA sequence: TGCGCCAGCAGCTTGGCCAATGGTATTGGGGGGGATACGCAGTATTTT. It codes for CASSLANGIGGDTQYF.